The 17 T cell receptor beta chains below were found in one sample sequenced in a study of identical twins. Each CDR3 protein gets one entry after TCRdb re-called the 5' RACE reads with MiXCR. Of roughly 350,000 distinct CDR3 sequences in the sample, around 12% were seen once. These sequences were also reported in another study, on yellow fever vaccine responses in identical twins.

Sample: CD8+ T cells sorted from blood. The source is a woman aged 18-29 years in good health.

Here the CDR3 reads CASSPTGRSSRNNEQFF. For the CDR3, the DNA is TGTGCCAGCAGTCCAACCGGCCGCTCGTCAAGGAACAATGAGCAGTTCTTC. V usage is TRBV12-3 or TRBV12-4 and J usage is TRBJ2-1; D uncertain. V was pared by 5 bases and J by 5 bases, with 22 bases between. The CDR3 runs to 17 residues.

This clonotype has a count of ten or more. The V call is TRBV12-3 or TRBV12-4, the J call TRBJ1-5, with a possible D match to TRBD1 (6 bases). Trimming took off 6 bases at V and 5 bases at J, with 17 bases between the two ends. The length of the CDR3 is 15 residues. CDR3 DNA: TGTGCCAGCAGCATGGGGGGGCTAATAGATCAGCCCCAGCATTTT. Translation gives CASSMGGLIDQPQHF.

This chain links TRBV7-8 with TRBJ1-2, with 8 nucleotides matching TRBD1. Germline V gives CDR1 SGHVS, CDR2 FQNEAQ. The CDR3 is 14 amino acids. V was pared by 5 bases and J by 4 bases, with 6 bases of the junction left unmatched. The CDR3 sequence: CASSQGAGSYGYTF. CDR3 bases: TGTGCCAGCAGCCAGGGGGCAGGGAGCTATGGCTACACCTTC.

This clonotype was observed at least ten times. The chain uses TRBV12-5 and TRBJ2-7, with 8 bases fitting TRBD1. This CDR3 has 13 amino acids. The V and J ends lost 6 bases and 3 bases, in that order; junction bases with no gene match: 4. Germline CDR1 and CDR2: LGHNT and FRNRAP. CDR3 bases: TGTGCTAGTGGATCGACAGGGGACTACGAGCAGTACTTC. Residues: CASGSTGDYEQYF.

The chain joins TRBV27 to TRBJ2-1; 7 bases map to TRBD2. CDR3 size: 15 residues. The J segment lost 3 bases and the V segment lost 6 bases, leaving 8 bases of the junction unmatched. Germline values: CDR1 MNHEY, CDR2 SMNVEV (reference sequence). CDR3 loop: CASRGGWRNYNEQFF. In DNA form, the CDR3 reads TGTGCCAGCAGGGGAGGGTGGAGAAACTACAATGAGCAGTTCTTC.

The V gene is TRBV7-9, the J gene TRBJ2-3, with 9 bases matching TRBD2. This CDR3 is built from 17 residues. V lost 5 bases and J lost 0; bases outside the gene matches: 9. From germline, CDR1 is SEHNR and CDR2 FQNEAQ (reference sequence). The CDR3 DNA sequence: TGTGCCAGCAGCCGCTCGTCTAGCGGGACTAGCACAGATACGCAGTATTTT. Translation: CASSRSSSGTSTDTQYF.

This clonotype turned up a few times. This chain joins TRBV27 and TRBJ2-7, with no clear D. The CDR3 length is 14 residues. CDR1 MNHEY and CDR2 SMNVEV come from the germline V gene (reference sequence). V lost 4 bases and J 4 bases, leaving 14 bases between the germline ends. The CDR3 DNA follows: TGTGCCAGCAGTTCCCCCCGGGCTTCATACGAGCAGTACTTC. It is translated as CASSSPRASYEQYF.

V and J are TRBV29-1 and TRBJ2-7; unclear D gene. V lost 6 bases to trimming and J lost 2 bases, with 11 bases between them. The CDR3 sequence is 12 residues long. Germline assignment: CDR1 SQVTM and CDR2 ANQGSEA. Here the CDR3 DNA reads TGCAGCGTCACAGACCAAACCTACGAGCAGTACGTC. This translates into CSVTDQTYEQYV.

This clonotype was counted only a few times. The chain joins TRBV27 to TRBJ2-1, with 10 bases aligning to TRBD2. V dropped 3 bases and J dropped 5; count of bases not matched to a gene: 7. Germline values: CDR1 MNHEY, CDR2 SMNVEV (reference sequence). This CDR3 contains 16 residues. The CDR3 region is CASSFPGLAGDNEQFF. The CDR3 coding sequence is TGTGCCAGCAGTTTCCCCGGGCTAGCGGGAGACAATGAGCAGTTCTTC.

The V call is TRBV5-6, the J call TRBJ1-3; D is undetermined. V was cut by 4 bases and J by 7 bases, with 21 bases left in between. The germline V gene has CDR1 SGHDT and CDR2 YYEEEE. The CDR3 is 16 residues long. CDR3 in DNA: TGTGCCAGCAGCGTTATAGGCATAAACTACCGGAACACCATATATTTT. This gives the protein CASSVIGINYRNTIYF.

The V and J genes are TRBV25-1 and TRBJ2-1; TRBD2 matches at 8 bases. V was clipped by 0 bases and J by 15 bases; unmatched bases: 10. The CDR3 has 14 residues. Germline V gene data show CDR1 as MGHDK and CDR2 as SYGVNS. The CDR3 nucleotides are TGTGCCAGCAGTGAATATGGTAGCGGGACACTTCTGTTCTTC. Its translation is CASSEYGSGTLLFF.

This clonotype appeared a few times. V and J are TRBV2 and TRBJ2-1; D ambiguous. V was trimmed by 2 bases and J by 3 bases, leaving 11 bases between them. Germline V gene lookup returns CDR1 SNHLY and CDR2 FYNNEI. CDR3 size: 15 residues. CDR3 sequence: CASSESGFSYNEQFF. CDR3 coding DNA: TGTGCCAGCAGTGAATCCGGTTTTAGCTACAATGAGCAGTTCTTC.

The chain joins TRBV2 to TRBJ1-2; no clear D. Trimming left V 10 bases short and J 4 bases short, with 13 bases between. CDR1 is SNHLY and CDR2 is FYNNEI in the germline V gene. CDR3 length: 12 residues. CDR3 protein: CATLEAGYGYTF. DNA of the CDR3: TGTGCCACCCTGGAAGCGGGCTATGGCTACACCTTC. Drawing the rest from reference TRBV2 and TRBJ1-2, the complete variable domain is EPEVTQTPSHQVTQMGQEVILRCVPISNHLYFYWYRQILGQKVEFLVSFYNNEISEKSEIFDDQFSVERPDGSNFTLKIRSTKLEDSAMYFCATLEAGYGYTFGSGTRLTVV.

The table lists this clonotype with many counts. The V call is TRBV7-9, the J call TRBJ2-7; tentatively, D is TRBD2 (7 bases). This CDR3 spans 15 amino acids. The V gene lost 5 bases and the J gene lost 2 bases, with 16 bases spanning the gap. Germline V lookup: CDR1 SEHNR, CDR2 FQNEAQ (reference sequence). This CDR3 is CASSLRGAGAYEQYF. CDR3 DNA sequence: TGTGCCAGCAGCCTCCGGGGGGCCGGAGCCTACGAGCAGTACTTC.

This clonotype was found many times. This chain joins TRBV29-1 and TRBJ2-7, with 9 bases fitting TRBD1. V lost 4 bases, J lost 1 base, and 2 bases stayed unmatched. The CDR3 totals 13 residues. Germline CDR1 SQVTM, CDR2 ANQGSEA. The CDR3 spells CSVVDRGSYEQYF. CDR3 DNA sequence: TGCAGCGTTGTTGACAGGGGGTCCTACGAGCAGTACTTC.

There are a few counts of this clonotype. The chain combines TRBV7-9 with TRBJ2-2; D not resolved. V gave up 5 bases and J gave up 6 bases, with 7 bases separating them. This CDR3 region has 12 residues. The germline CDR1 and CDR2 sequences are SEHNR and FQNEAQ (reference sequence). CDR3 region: CASSIVSGELFF. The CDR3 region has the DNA TGTGCCAGCAGCATTGTTTCCGGGGAGCTGTTTTTT.

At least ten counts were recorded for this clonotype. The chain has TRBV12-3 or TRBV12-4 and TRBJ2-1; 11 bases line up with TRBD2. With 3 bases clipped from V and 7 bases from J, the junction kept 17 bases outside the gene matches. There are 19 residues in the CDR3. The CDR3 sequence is CASSFPPPSGRTSSNEQFF. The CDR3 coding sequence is TGTGCCAGCAGTTTTCCCCCCCCTAGCGGGAGGACATCTAGTAATGAGCAGTTCTTC.